This T cell receptor (beta chain) was recorded in a study of graft-versus-host responses after intestinal transplantation. Worth noting for this clone: Its antigen is unknown.

Germline trimming cut 4 bases from V and 2 bases from J; bases unmatched to any gene: 4. Germline CDR1 reads LGHNA; CDR2 reads YNFKEQ. The CDR3 is 15 amino acids. Data came from immunoSEQ multiplex PCR; TCRdb stores just in-frame clones and leaves some out. Of 35,000 to 45,000 clones listed, under 90% are singletons. Study results and limitations: Individuals who had graft-donor T cell macrochimerism had allografts that showed high graft-versus-host to host-versus-graft clonal ratios.

This clonotype was sampled from a human patient who received an intestinal transplant, so some T cells may come from the graft donor. The rearrangement joins TRBV4-2 to TRBJ1-2; TRBD1 matches at 10 bases. Here the sequenced sample was PBMCs, taken around 280 days after transplant. Written as DNA, the CDR3 is TGTGCCAGCAGCCCGCGGACAGGGGGGAACTATGGCTACACCTTC. Encoded protein: CASSPRTGGNYGYTF.